This T cell receptor beta chain was observed in a study of shared clonotypes between healthy human individuals (TCRdb year 2020). In terms of the full investigation: A few men and a couple of women, aged 18 to 49 years, made up the cohort. For each donor, three plates each were used for CD4 naive and CD4 memory, two plates were used for CD8 naive, and one plate was used for CD8 memory. To estimate repertoire size and how much clonotypes are shared between individuals, the study performed deep sequencing of blood TCR repertoires from a few healthy adults. Different laboratories and diverse techniques were used to prepare libraries and sequence TCR repertoires, to increase sequencing depth and limit assay-specific biases. Between about 0.8 and 9 billion PBMCs per donor were obtained by leukapheresis.

Paper-wide results and their limitations: Compared with non-shared clonotypes, clonotypes shared by all four sorted-subset donors had higher generation probabilities. About 5% of naive CD4, 3.5% of naive CD8, approximately 2.2% of memory CD4, and approximately 0.39% of memory CD8 clonotypes were shared across several donors. Naive subsets generally had larger estimated clonotype richness than memory subsets. Sampling was restricted to blood, and TCR repertoires in tissue are likely to differ from TCR repertoires in blood. The small number of donors limited the genetic and exposure-history diversity represented. Based on pairwise subsampling, the degree of clonotype sharing among donors was expected to be affected by sequencing depth. Even with the large sequencing depth, rarefaction of the sorted-subset datasets indicated that sequencing was incomplete.

Using the deep immunoSEQ assay, TCR CDR3 regions were amplified from genomic DNA by multiplex PCR. For each cell subset, the extracted genomic DNA was distributed evenly across all wells of several immunoSEQ 96-well plates, and each plate served as one replicate. For sorted subsets, around 200 ng genomic DNA, equal to 30,000 or so T cell genomes, was loaded into each replicate PCR. Purified libraries were quantified with a Qubit 3.0 fluorometer, sized on a Bioanalyzer 2100, and re-quantified with the KAPA Library Quantification kit. Every immunoSEQ 96-well plate was sequenced on a dedicated single-read 150-cycle Illumina NextSeq 550 flow cell. Regarding the original processing steps: Because the immunoSEQ output included only junctional sequences and no quality scores, the filtering could not be the same as the filtering used for full-length reads. To assign V/J genes and CDR3, sequences were annotated against IMGT germline references using PyIR, a Python wrapper for IgBLAST v1.9. Reads with weak V/J assignments (E-value above 1e-6), missing CDR3, stop codons, out-of-frame junctions, or ambiguous translated residues were removed. V3J clonotypes were defined as sequences sharing the same inferred V gene, J gene, and CDR3 amino acid sequence. The percentage overlap between two repertoires was calculated by dividing the number of shared unique clonotypes by the size of the smaller repertoire. Repertoire richness was assessed with RTK rarefaction, the Chao1 estimator, and Recon v2.1 estimates of unobserved clonotypes. Generation probabilities were computed with OLGA for all TCRbeta clonotypes obtained by the gDNA method from a handful of donors. Imported from immuneACCESS, the table was reduced by TCRdb to in-frame sequences with V and J called. These copies leave out some clones; in studies compared against another copy, an unresolved V gene accounts for under half, and the cause of the remainder is not known. V, J and clone size were drawn from that table, and D and trimming were deduced from the DNA. Counted in this sample were around 990,000 clones; approximately 80% of them appeared once. The ten largest clonotypes hold more than 0.85% of the sample.

Regarding this clone: The specificity of this receptor is unknown. Nothing much larger sits one base from this clone, and base qualities are not available. The sample contains more than one DNA sequence encoding this CDR3.

Trimming at the junction amounts to 2 bases on V and 1 base on J, and the germline ends lie 5 bases apart. The CDR3 covers 13 residues, taking in both the cysteine and the phenylalanine. Here the CDR3 DNA is all that survives: 39 bases in frame from base 1. Sequences KGHSH (CDR1) and LQKENI (CDR2) are obtained from the germline V gene. Healthy HIV-negative adults with no recently reported acute infections or vaccinations were included as donors. Every donor was a Caucasian adult residing in Nashville, Tennessee, USA. CD4+ T cells were enriched through magnetic negative selection, after which naive cells were positively selected on CD45RA and the remaining negative fraction served as the memory subset. Blood was collected by leukapheresis, and PBMCs were isolated by Ficoll-Histopaque density gradient centrifugation and then cryopreserved in liquid nitrogen vapor phase. Analytical flow cytometry was used to check the purity and quantity of every magnetically sorted T cell population. Each sorted fraction had its genomic DNA isolated and then quantified by UV absorbance on a Nanodrop 2000c.

Sequenced material: memory CD4+ T cells from PBMCs. The cell subset or site tag for this specimen amounts to: CD45RA-negative fraction. Recombination linked TRBV18 to TRBJ1-1, with no confident D gene call. The sequence came from a man between 18 and 35 years old in good health. Some clones in this sample may be carry-over from other donors' samples. At the DNA level, the sequence is TGTGCCAGCTCACCAGGTCAGAACACTGAAGCTTTCTTT. Its translation is CASSPGQNTEAFF.